This record concerns one T cell receptor beta chain sequence. V shed 3 bases and J shed 7 bases, with 16 bases lying between them. The CDR3 spans 16 residues. CDR1 and CDR2 (germline): MNHNS, SASEGT. This sample is part of a study of blood T cell repertoires in COVID-19. Study at large: Sites in the United States, Italy and Spain provided acute and convalescent COVID-19 samples.

The assay was immunoSEQ multiplex PCR, and TCRdb's table has in-frame clones only and misses some. Altogether around 300,000 clones are present, around 87% being singletons, with the ten largest covering around 2.1%. The receptor was isolated from a woman aged 25 to 39 who had recovered from COVID-19. Sequenced sample: peripheral blood. The gene calls are TRBV6-1 and TRBJ1-6; no clear D. CDR3: CASSEGFRWENSPLHF. Written as DNA, the CDR3 is TGTGCCAGCAGTGAGGGATTCAGGTGGGAGAATTCACCCCTCCACTTT.